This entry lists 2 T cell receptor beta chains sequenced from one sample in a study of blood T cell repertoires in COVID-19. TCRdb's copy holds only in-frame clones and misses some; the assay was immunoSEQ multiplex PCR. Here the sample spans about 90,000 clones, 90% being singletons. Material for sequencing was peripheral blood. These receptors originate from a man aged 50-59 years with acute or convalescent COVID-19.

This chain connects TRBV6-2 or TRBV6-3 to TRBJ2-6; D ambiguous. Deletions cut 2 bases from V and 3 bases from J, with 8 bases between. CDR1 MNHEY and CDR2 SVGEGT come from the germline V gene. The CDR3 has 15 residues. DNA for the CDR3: TGTGCCAGCAGTTACAATGTAGTTGGGGCCAACGTCCTGACTTTC. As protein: CASSYNVVGANVLTF.

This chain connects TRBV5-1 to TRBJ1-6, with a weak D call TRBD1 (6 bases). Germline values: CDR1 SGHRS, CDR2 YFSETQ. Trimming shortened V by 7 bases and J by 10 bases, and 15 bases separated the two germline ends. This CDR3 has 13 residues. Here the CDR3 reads CASHREGGSPLHF. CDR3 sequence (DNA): TGCGCCAGCCACAGGGAAGGAGGATCACCCCTCCACTTT. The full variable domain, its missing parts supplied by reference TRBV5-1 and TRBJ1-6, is KAGVTQTPRYLIKTRGQQVTLSCSPISGHRSVSWYQQTPGQGLQFLFEYFSETQRNKGNFPGRFSGRQFSNSRSEMNVSTLELGDSALYLCASHREGGSPLHFGNGTRLTVT.